This is a list of T cell receptor beta chains from one sample in a study of tumor-infiltrating lymphocytes in oesophageal squamous cell carcinoma. TCRdb analysed the PCR reads with MiXCR anew, one entry per CDR3 protein. The sample carries approximately 12,000 distinct CDR3 sequences, approximately 50% recorded once. The sequencing sample was made of esophageal tumor tissue. Every receptor here comes from a male donor with esophageal squamous cell carcinoma. CDR3s include the opening cysteine and the closing phenylalanine or tryptophan. A D gene is named only where the DNA matches it firmly. Clone size is not always given. Where it is, it says once, few, many or a class for expanded clones.

CDR3aa,CDR3nt,d_gene,v_gene,abundance,j_gene
CAEGTSRYNEQFF,TGTGCCGAGGGGACTAGCAGATACAATGAGCAGTTCTTC,TRBD2,TRBV6-6,-,TRBJ2-1
CASTPWAGSSNEQFF,TGTGCCAGCACCCCTTGGGCAGGGTCCAGCAATGAGCAGTTCTTC,-,TRBV11-2,-,TRBJ2-1
CASSFLTGDSYNEQFF,TGTGCCAGCAGCTTTTTAACGGGAGACTCCTACAATGAGCAGTTCTTC,-,TRBV7-6,many,TRBJ2-1
CASSLGLAGYYEQYF,TGTGCCAGCAGCCTGGGACTAGCGGGGTACTACGAGCAGTACTTC,TRBD2,TRBV11-2,medium-sized,TRBJ2-7
CASSLTGETSYNEQFF,TGTGCCAGCAGCTTAACAGGGGAGACCTCCTACAATGAGCAGTTCTTC,TRBD1,TRBV7-8,-,TRBJ2-1
CASSITDITEAFF,TGTGCCAGTAGTATCACCGACATCACTGAAGCTTTCTTT,-,TRBV19,many,TRBJ1-1
CASSLARGGGETQYF,TGTGCCAGCAGCTTAGCCAGGGGTGGCGGAGAGACCCAGTACTTC,-,TRBV7-8,many,TRBJ2-5
CASSRDRGWTDTQYF,TGTGCCAGCAGTCGGGACAGGGGTTGGACAGATACGCAGTATTTT,TRBD1,TRBV28,-,TRBJ2-3
CATRQELGTQYF,TGTGCCACCCGCCAGGAGTTGGGGACCCAGTACTTC,-,TRBV27,-,TRBJ2-5
CASSQGRKETQYF,TGTGCCAGCAGCCAGGGAAGGAAGGAGACCCAGTACTTC,-,TRBV7-4,few,TRBJ2-5
CASSPQVDNEQFF,TGTGCCAGCAGCCCGCAGGTAGACAATGAGCAGTTCTTC,-,TRBV11-1,few,TRBJ2-1
CASSLIDSNTEAFF,TGTGCCAGCAGTCTGATTGACTCGAACACTGAAGCTTTCTTT,-,TRBV28,-,TRBJ1-1
CASSLRTSGDNEQYF,TGTGCCAGCAGTCTAAGGACTAGCGGAGACAATGAGCAGTACTTC,TRBD2,TRBV12-3/TRBV12-4,-,TRBJ2-5
CASSPSGTGNEQFF,TGTGCCAGCAGCCCATCCGGGACGGGCAATGAGCAGTTCTTC,-,TRBV7-2,-,TRBJ2-1
CASSLVRYEQYF,TGTGCCAGCAGCTTAGTTAGGTACGAGCAGTACTTC,-,TRBV7-2,few,TRBJ2-7
CASSRPRNYGYTF,TGTGCCAGCAGCCGTCCCAGGAACTATGGCTACACCTTC,-,TRBV3-1,-,TRBJ1-2
CASSFGLAGGGEQFF,TGTGCCAGCAGCTTTGGACTAGCGGGAGGGGGTGAGCAGTTCTTC,TRBD2,TRBV7-2,-,TRBJ2-1
CASSPGTGEKLFF,TGTGCCAGCAGCCCAGGGACGGGAGAAAAACTGTTTTTT,-,TRBV11-2,-,TRBJ1-4
CASSELSVNSPLHF,TGTGCCAGCAGTGAACTTTCGGTCAATTCACCCCTCCACTTC,-,TRBV6-1,medium-sized,TRBJ2-1
CASSYGTGDF,TGTGCCAGCAGTTACGGGACAGGGGACTTC,TRBD1,TRBV6-6,-,TRBJ2-5
CASSIDRDSTDTQYF,TGTGCCAGCAGCATCGACAGAGATTCTACAGATACGCAGTATTTT,-,TRBV11-2,-,TRBJ2-3
CASSGSGTHTSGANVLTF,TGTGCCAGCAGCGGATCCGGGACCCATACTTCTGGGGCCAACGTCCTGACTTTC,-,TRBV7-3,few,TRBJ2-6
CASSLEPGQSRGLTLHF,TGTGCCAGCAGCTTAGAACCCGGACAGAGCCGCGGACTCACCCTCCACTTC,-,TRBV7-2,-,TRBJ2-5
CASSWDSLAYNEQFF,TGTGCCAGCAGTTGGGACAGCCTGGCCTACAATGAGCAGTTCTTC,TRBD1,TRBV6-1,medium-sized,TRBJ2-1
CATGRDSYNEQFF,TGTGCCACCGGTAGGGATAGTTACAATGAGCAGTTCTTC,-,TRBV7-3,-,TRBJ2-1
CASRPESRGNTEAFF,TGTGCCAGCAGGCCAGAATCTAGAGGGAACACTGAAGCTTTCTTT,-,TRBV7-2,medium-sized,TRBJ1-1
CASNTGYKETQYF,TGTGCCAGCAACACAGGTTACAAAGAGACCCAGTACTTC,-,TRBV6-5,-,TRBJ2-5
CASSLDQMGEQFF,TGTGCCAGCAGCTTAGACCAGATGGGTGAGCAGTTCTTC,-,TRBV7-2,-,TRBJ2-1
CASSPHAETQYF,TGTGCCAGCAGCCCCCACGCTGAGACCCAGTACTTC,-,TRBV7-9,large,TRBJ2-5
CASSSNTGVSSYEQYF,TGTGCCAGCAGCTCCAATACCGGGGTTAGCTCCTACGAGCAGTACTTC,-,TRBV11-2,-,TRBJ2-7
CASSFSVRDTEAFF,TGTGCCAGCAGCTTTAGTGTCAGGGACACTGAAGCTTTCTTT,-,TRBV7-8,-,TRBJ1-1
CASRPTGAYNEQFF,TGTGCCAGCAGACCGACAGGGGCCTACAATGAGCAGTTCTTC,TRBD1,TRBV12-3/TRBV12-4,few,TRBJ2-1
CASSQLWEDTGELYF,TGTGCCAGCAGCCAACTCTGGGAGGACACCGGGGAGCTGTATTTT,-,TRBV4-2,-,TRBJ2-3
CASSRTGLPPDNEQFF,TGTGCCAGCAGTCGAACGGGACTCCCGCCCGACAATGAGCAGTTCTTC,-,TRBV7-3,-,TRBJ2-1
CATGERGSYEQYF,TGTGCCACCGGGGAGCGGGGATCCTACGAGCAGTACTTC,TRBD2,TRBV7-8,few,TRBJ2-7